The clone carrying this T cell receptor (beta chain) was observed at least ten times. Its antigen is as yet unknown. The data were obtained in a study of breast tumors, draining lymph nodes, adjacent tissues. General study points: Compared with lymph nodes, tumors were less diverse; compared with nontumor tissue, more. The data were judged consistent with most tumor T cells coming from lymph node and expanding in tumor.

TCRdb reanalysed the multiplex PCR reads using MiXCR and keeps one entry per CDR3 protein. The sample holds roughly 49,000 distinct CDR3 sequences, around 45% seen once. This sequence was found in a female donor with breast cancer. Some clones in this sample may be carry-over from other donors' samples. The sequencing input was breast tumor tissue.

In DNA form, the CDR3 reads TGTGCCAGCAGTTTGGGGGGCCGAGGGCAGTATTTT. This encodes CASSLGGRGQYF. V gene TRBV12-3 or TRBV12-4 combines with J gene TRBJ2-3; D could derive from TRBD1 or TRBD2 (6 bases each). V was shortened by 3 bases and J by 11 bases, with 12 bases between the two germline ends. The CDR3 sequence is 12 residues long.